This is a list of T cell receptor beta chains from one sample in a study of blood T cell repertoires in COVID-19. Assay: immunoSEQ multiplex PCR; the TCRdb copy retains only in-frame clones and omits some. The data show some 74,000 clones, 65% to 90% seen once. Input material: peripheral blood. Receptor source: a man older than 75 with acute or convalescent COVID-19. Both conserved end residues are part of each CDR3. The D gene is left open where the match is weak. Clone size is not always given. Where it is, it says once, few, many or a class for expanded clones.

d_call	clone_size	j_call	v_call	cdr3_nt	cdr3_aa
TRBD1	-	TRBJ1-2	TRBV2	TGTGCCAGCAGGGACAGGGGGGATCCCTATGGCTACACCTTC	CASRDRGDPYGYTF
-	-	TRBJ2-1	TRBV28	TGTGCCATCCATGCAGTCTTCAATGAGCAGTTCTTC	CAIHAVFNEQFF
TRBD1	-	TRBJ1-5	TRBV2	TGTGCCAGCGAGTCGGAACAGGGGACCCATCAGCCCCAGCATTTT	CASESEQGTHQPQHF
-	-	TRBJ1-3	TRBV6-5	TGTGCCAGCAGTCCCCTACGAAACACCATATATTTT	CASSPLRNTIYF
-	-	TRBJ2-3	TRBV5-8	TGTGCCAGCAGCCGGGGGACCTCCGATACGCAGTATTTT	CASSRGTSDTQYF
TRBD1	-	TRBJ1-4	TRBV28	TGTGCCAGCAGCCCCGGACAGGGGGGTGAAAAACTGTTTTTT	CASSPGQGGEKLFF
TRBD2	-	TRBJ2-5	TRBV18	TGTGCCAGCTCACCACTGACTAGCAGCGAAGAGACCCAGTACTTC	CASSPLTSSEETQYF
-	-	TRBJ2-7	TRBV3-1/TRBV3-2	TGTGCCAGCAGCTCAGCAGACGGGGACTACGAGCAGTACTTC	CASSSADGDYEQYF
-	-	TRBJ1-3	TRBV4-3	TGCGCCAGCAGCCAAGATCGTCACGACTACTCTGGAAACACCATATATTTT	CASSQDRHDYSGNTIYF
-	-	TRBJ2-1	TRBV21-1	TGTGCCACCCCCCGAGGACTAGCGGGTAGCTCCTACAATGAGCAGTTCTTC	CATPRGLAGSSYNEQFF
TRBD1	-	TRBJ1-6	TRBV2	TGTGCCAGCAGCGTAACAGGGGGGACAAATAATTCACCCCTCCACTTT	CASSVTGGTNNSPLHF
-	few	TRBJ1-1	TRBV10-1	TGCGCCAGCAGTGAGTCGGGGGGGGTTCCGAACACTGAAGCTTTCTTT	CASSESGGVPNTEAFF
TRBD2	-	TRBJ2-3	TRBV24-1	TGTGCCACCAGTGATCCAGGGACTAGCGGGGGGCTGACAGATACGCAGTATTTT	CATSDPGTSGGLTDTQYF
-	-	TRBJ1-3	TRBV28	TGTGCCAGCAGTTTAGTAACAACTGGAAACACCATATATTTT	CASSLVTTGNTIYF
TRBD1	once	TRBJ1-1	TRBV7-8	TGTGCCAGCAGCTTAGCGCCCCGGACAGGTATCGCACATGGAGCTTTCTTT	CASSLAPRTGIAHGAFF
TRBD2	-	TRBJ2-1	TRBV4-1	TGCGCCAGCAGCCAAGAGGAAGCGGGGGGGTACAATGAGCAGTTCTTC	CASSQEEAGGYNEQFF
TRBD1	-	TRBJ1-2	TRBV28	TGTGCCAGCAGTTTATTGGGACAGCAAAACTATGGCTACACCTTC	CASSLLGQQNYGYTF
TRBD1	-	TRBJ1-4	TRBV28	TGTGCCAGCAGTCGTGGACAGGATGAAAAACTGTTTTTT	CASSRGQDEKLFF
TRBD1	-	TRBJ2-6	TRBV29-1	TGCAGCGTTGCTGGGACAGGGGGCGGTGGGGCCAACGTCCTGACTTTC	CSVAGTGGGGANVLTF
-	-	TRBJ1-2	TRBV19	TGTGCCAGTAGTATTGAGGCACCACAACCCTATGGCTACACCTTC	CASSIEAPQPYGYTF
TRBD2	-	TRBJ2-7	TRBV7-9	TGTGCCAGCAGCGCAGCACGGACTAGCGGGGGCCACGAGCAGTACTTC	CASSAARTSGGHEQYF
-	-	TRBJ2-5	TRBV12-3/TRBV12-4	TGTGCCAGCAGTTCATTCGAGACCCAGTACTTC	CASSSFETQYF
-	-	TRBJ2-7	TRBV5-1	TGCGCCAGCAGCTTCAGCAGAGCGGGCGCGGGCTCCTACGAGCAGTACTTC	CASSFSRAGAGSYEQYF
-	-	TRBJ2-6	TRBV5-1	TGCGCCAGCAGCTTCCGCTGGACAGGGAGGGGATCGGGGGCCAACGTCCTGACTTTC	CASSFRWTGRGSGANVLTF
TRBD1	-	TRBJ2-1	TRBV9	TGTGCCAGCAGCGCCGCGGGACAGGGAAAAGCTGAGCAGTTCTTC	CASSAAGQGKAEQFF
TRBD2	-	TRBJ2-1	TRBV5-4	TGTGCCAGCAGCTCCCGACTAGCGGGAGTGGTTGATGAGCAGTTCTTC	CASSSRLAGVVDEQFF
TRBD2	-	TRBJ2-1	TRBV12-5	TGTGCTAGTGGCCAGGGACTAGCGGGAGAGGAAAACAATGAGCAGTTCTTC	CASGQGLAGEENNEQFF
-	-	TRBJ1-2	TRBV28	TGTGCCAGCAGTTTAGGGACACTCTATGGCTACACCTTC	CASSLGTLYGYTF
TRBD1	-	TRBJ2-3	TRBV6-5	TGTGCCAGCAGTTATTCGACAGGGATGGGCACAGATACGCAGTATTTT	CASSYSTGMGTDTQYF
-	-	TRBJ1-5	TRBV5-8	TGTGCCAGCAGCTTGCCGGTAGCCCAGCATTTT	CASSLPVAQHF
-	-	TRBJ2-7	TRBV7-2	TGTGCCAGCAGCCGGACTCGGGGGACTGTTTCCTTCAACGAGCAGTACTTC	CASSRTRGTVSFNEQYF
TRBD2	-	TRBJ2-7	TRBV5-1	TGCGCCAGCAGCCCCTCCGGGGTAGCGGGAGGATACGACTACGAGCAGTACTTC	CASSPSGVAGGYDYEQYF
TRBD2	-	TRBJ2-2	TRBV5-1	TGCGCCAGCAGCTTGGCCTACCCGGGAGGTGGGGAGCTGTTTTTT	CASSLAYPGGGELFF
-	-	TRBJ1-3	TRBV19	TGTGCCAGTAGAAGACAGGTACTCAGCTCTGGAAACACCATATATTTT	CASRRQVLSSGNTIYF
TRBD2	-	TRBJ2-1	TRBV28	TGTGCCAGCAGTTTAGGGAGGGAGGGATACAATGAGCAGTTCTTC	CASSLGREGYNEQFF
-	-	TRBJ1-6	TRBV2	TGTGCCAGCATACGTCAGGGAAGGTCACCCCTCCACTTT	CASIRQGRSPLHF
-	-	TRBJ2-6	TRBV5-1	TGCGCCAGCAGCTTGCAAGGGGCGTCTGGGGCCAACGTCCTGACTTTC	CASSLQGASGANVLTF
-	-	TRBJ2-7	TRBV19	TGTGCCAGTAGTATAAACGGGGGGCAGGGGACGAGCTCCTACGAGCAGTACTTC	CASSINGGQGTSSYEQYF
-	-	TRBJ1-6	TRBV29-1	TGCAGCGTTGGGCAGGAAGAAGGCTCACCCCTCCACTTT	CSVGQEEGSPLHF
TRBD2	-	TRBJ2-7	TRBV11-2	TGTGCCAGCAGCCTTGCCTCCGGGACTAGCGGGAGCGAGCAGTACTTC	CASSLASGTSGSEQYF
TRBD2	-	TRBJ2-5	TRBV9	TGTGCCAGCAGCGTAGGACTAGCGGGGGCCTGGGGGGCCGAGACCCAGTACTTC	CASSVGLAGAWGAETQYF
-	-	TRBJ2-1	TRBV28	TGTGCCAGCATCGGGGGACGGATGACCTACAATGAGCAGTTCTTC	CASIGGRMTYNEQFF
-	-	TRBJ2-4	TRBV20-1	TGCAGTGCCAATCGAGGAGACATTCAGTACTTC	CSANRGDIQYF
-	once	TRBJ1-4	TRBV28	TGTGCCAGCAGTTTAGGACAGAATGAAAAACTGTTTTTT	CASSLGQNEKLFF
-	-	TRBJ1-6	TRBV15	TGTGCCACCAGCAGACCCGGGGGGGTTTCACCCCTCCACTTT	CATSRPGGVSPLHF
TRBD1	-	TRBJ1-2	TRBV28	TGTGCCAGCAGTGCCTCGACAGGGCCAGTAGTTGGCTACACCTTC	CASSASTGPVVGYTF
TRBD1	-	TRBJ2-7	TRBV6-5	TGTGCCAGCCGGGGGACAGGGGCAGAAGGCGAGCAGTACTTC	CASRGTGAEGEQYF
TRBD2	-	TRBJ2-7	TRBV6-2/TRBV6-3	TGTGCCAGCAGTTACTCGACAGCGGGAGGAGCTGGCGAGCAGTACTTC	CASSYSTAGGAGEQYF